This TCR beta chain was recovered during a study of control samples from healthy donors and cancer patients. Trimming shortened V by 6 bases and J by 0 bases, and 15 bases separated the two germline ends. CDR3 length: 16 residues. CDR1 and CDR2 (germline): SGHNT, YYREEE (reference sequence). Libraries were prepared by immunoSEQ multiplex PCR; TCRdb keeps only in-frame clonotypes and omits some of them. The sample shows some 130,000 clones, roughly 94% of them seen only once. This clone has only a few counts. The sequencing input was blood. V usage is TRBV5-4 and J usage is TRBJ2-2; maybe TRBD1 (6 bases). This clonotype was obtained from a man younger than 45 in good health. The CDR3 nucleotides read TGTGCCAGCACCCTGATGGGGGCCTCGAACACCGGGGAGCTGTTTTTT. Amino acids: CASTLMGASNTGELFF. Combining the CDR3 with reference TRBV5-4 and TRBJ2-2 gives the whole variable domain ETGVTQSPTHLIKTRGQQVTLRCSSQSGHNTVSWYQQALGQGPQFIFQYYREEENGRGNFPPRFSGLQFPNYSSELNVNALELDDSALYLCASTLMGASNTGELFFGEGSRLTVL.